Below, 27 T cell receptor beta chains from the same sample are listed, as sequenced in a study of tumor-infiltrating lymphocytes in localized non-small cell lung cancer. Only in-frame clones appear in the TCRdb table, and some are missing; sequencing was by immunoSEQ multiplex PCR. The data hold about 13,000 clones, with approximately 79% observed a single time. The material sequenced was lung tumor tissue. The receptors originated from a human donor with non-small cell lung cancer.

This clone has a handful of counts. This CDR3 reads CASSWDGSYEQYF. The CDR3 coding sequence is TGTGCCAGCAGCTGGGACGGCAGCTACGAGCAGTACTTC. This chain uses TRBV5-4 with TRBJ2-7; TRBD1 or TRBD2 may be the D gene (5 bases each). The CDR3 extends over 13 amino acids. The V end was cut by 3 bases, the J end by 3 bases, with 10 bases between. Germline V gives CDR1 SGHNT, CDR2 YYREEE (reference sequence).

The chain links TRBV5-6 to TRBJ1-1; 7 bases match TRBD1. CDR1 SGHDT and CDR2 YYEEEE come from the germline V gene. This CDR3 spans 14 amino acids. V trimming: 3 bases; J trimming: 2 bases; junction bases outside the gene matches: 4. DNA of the CDR3: TGTGCCAGCAGCTCGGACAGGCCTAACACTGAAGCTTTCTTT. It is translated as CASSSDRPNTEAFF.

The chain carries TRBV4-2 and TRBJ2-7, with 12 bases fitting TRBD1. CDR1 LGHNA and CDR2 YNFKEQ come from the germline V gene. This CDR3 region has 15 residues. Trimming took 5 bases from V and 3 from J; bases not matched to a gene: 5. The CDR3 region is CASSFRDRGLYEQYF. The CDR3 DNA is TGTGCCAGCAGCTTCCGGGACAGGGGGCTCTACGAGCAGTACTTC.

By share, this clone ranks as medium-sized (0.01 to 0.1%). This rearrangement joins TRBV7-9 to TRBJ1-1; no firm D call. Germline-derived CDR1 and CDR2 are SEHNR and FQNEAQ (reference sequence). The V and J ends lost 2 bases and 0 bases respectively, with 4 bases between them. This CDR3 is 13 amino acids long. DNA of the CDR3: TGTGCCAGCAGCTTAACTATGAACACTGAAGCTTTCTTT. Protein: CASSLTMNTEAFF.

The genes are TRBV9 and TRBJ2-3; D call uncertain. This CDR3 spans 14 amino acids. CDR1 and CDR2 (germline): SGDLS, YYNGEE. With 2 bases removed from V and 2 bases from J, the gap between germline ends came to 9 bases. The CDR3 DNA is TGTGCCAGCAGCGTCCTCGTAGCCACAGATACGCAGTATTTT. It translates to CASSVLVATDTQYF.

This chain links TRBV6-1 with TRBJ1-2; a weak D match, TRBD1 (5 bases). CDR1 is MNHNS and CDR2 is SASEGT in the germline V gene. CDR3 length: 14 amino acids. V was cut by 5 bases and J by 3 bases, with 13 bases left in between. CDR3 in DNA: TGTGCCAGCAGTTTGGACAAACGCCACTATGGCTACACCTTC. Translated: CASSLDKRHYGYTF.

This rearrangement joins TRBV7-2 to TRBJ2-7; maybe TRBD2 (6 bases). Germline CDR1 SGHTA, CDR2 FQGNSA. V was trimmed by 2 bases and J by 7 bases, leaving 12 bases between them. The CDR3 contains 13 residues. The CDR3 loop reads CASSLSAGREQYF. CDR3 in DNA: TGTGCCAGCAGCTTATCGGCGGGGAGGGAGCAGTACTTC.

The chain employs TRBV6-1 and TRBJ1-2, with 9 bases aligning to TRBD1. V lost 4 bases and J lost 5; bases outside the gene matches: 8. The CDR3 runs 15 residues. The germline V gene has CDR1 MNHNS and CDR2 SASEGT. Here the CDR3 DNA reads TGTGCCAGCAGTGGGTTGGGGACAGGGTTATATGGCTACACCTTC. Its protein is CASSGLGTGLYGYTF.

This chain joins TRBV9 and TRBJ2-7; possibly TRBD1 or TRBD2 for D (6 bases each). CDR1 is SGDLS and CDR2 is YYNGEE in the germline V gene. The CDR3 extends over 14 amino acids. V was pared by 0 bases and J by 4 bases, with 11 bases between. The CDR3 sequence is CASSVGGAAYEQYF. For the CDR3, the DNA is TGTGCCAGCAGCGTAGGGGGGGCAGCTTACGAGCAGTACTTC. The variable domain in full, with the rest retrieved from reference TRBV9 and TRBJ2-7, is DSGVTQTPKHLITATGQRVTLRCSPRSGDLSVYWYQQSLDQGLQFLIQYYNGEERAKGNILERFSAQQFPDLHSELNLSSLELGDSALYFCASSVGGAAYEQYFGPGTRLTVT.

CDR3 protein: CASSPDRGVHEQYF. CDR3 coding DNA: TGTGCCAGCAGCCCCGACAGGGGGGTCCACGAGCAGTACTTC. The chain uses TRBV7-2 and TRBJ2-7, with TRBD1 identical over 9 bases. Germline loops: CDR1 SGHTA, CDR2 FQGNSA. The CDR3 sequence is 14 residues long. V shed 5 bases, J shed 5 bases, and the junction held 7 bases outside the gene matches.

The CDR3 bases are TGTGCCAGCAGCTTGGGAGGAGCCGGGGCCAACGTCCTGACTTTC. Translating it yields CASSLGGAGANVLTF. The chain links TRBV5-4 to TRBJ2-6; no clear D gene. The V gene's germline CDR1 is SGHNT and CDR2 YYREEE (reference sequence). CDR3 size: 15 residues. Trimming cost V 0 bases and J 4 bases, with 8 bases left between them.

This chain connects TRBV7-9 to TRBJ1-2; 8 positions match TRBD1. After removal of 0 bases from V and 3 bases from J, the junction contained 3 bases not matched to a gene. The germline CDR1 and CDR2 sequences are SEHNR and FQNEAQ (reference sequence). The CDR3 is 15 amino acids. CDR3 region: CASSLAPQGDYGYTF. Here the CDR3 DNA reads TGTGCCAGCAGCTTAGCCCCACAGGGGGACTATGGCTACACCTTC.

This chain connects TRBV21-1 to TRBJ2-7; whether TRBD1, the table's D call, matches the DNA was not checked. TRBV21-1 is given as a pseudogene. The CDR3 has 18 amino acids. The CDR3 sequence: CASSKSKSRRDRGGEQYF. The DNA of the CDR3 is TGTGCCAGCAGCAAAAGTAAGTCCCGAAGGGACAGGGGAGGCGAGCAGTACTTC.

The chain has TRBV7-8 and TRBJ2-7, with D tentatively TRBD2 (5 bases). CDR3 length equals 15 residues. The ends were cut back, 1 base at V and 3 bases at J, with 13 bases in the middle. CDR1 and CDR2 (germline): SGHVS, FQNEAQ. The chain's CDR3 is CASSLGSSTNYEQYF. CDR3 sequence (DNA): TGTGCCAGCAGCTTAGGGAGCTCGACTAACTACGAGCAGTACTTC.

The V call is TRBV28, the J call TRBJ2-1; 13 nucleotides align to TRBD2. This CDR3 comprises 19 residues. With 2 bases clipped from V and 6 bases from J, the junction kept 13 bases outside the gene matches. The germline V gene encodes CDR1 MDHEN and CDR2 SYDVKM. CDR3 in amino acids: CASSLDVGLAGDQANEQFF. The CDR3 nucleotides read TGTGCCAGCAGTTTAGACGTTGGACTAGCGGGGGACCAGGCCAATGAGCAGTTCTTC.

The rearrangement links TRBV23-1 to TRBJ1-5; D perhaps matches TRBD1 (6 bases). TRBV23-1 is recorded as an ORF, its role being uncertain. Between the trimmed V and J ends, which lost 3 bases and 4 bases, there was a span of 13 bases. CDR3 size: 15 residues. CDR3 sequence reads: CASSHSRQVNQPQHF. CDR3 bases: TGCGCCAGCAGTCACTCTAGACAGGTTAATCAGCCCCAGCATTTT.

The chain employs TRBV7-9 and TRBJ1-1; 7 positions agree with TRBD1. Trimming at V came to 1 base and at J to 6 bases, leaving 5 bases not matched to a gene. CDR3 length equals 14 residues. Germline CDR1 reads SEHNR; CDR2 reads FQNEAQ (reference sequence). The CDR3 DNA sequence: TGTGCCAGCAGCTTAGGGACAGGAGCTTCTGAAGCTTTCTTT. This codes for CASSLGTGASEAFF. The whole variable domain, filled in from reference TRBV7-9 and TRBJ1-1, reads DTGVSQNPRHKITKRGQNVTFRCDPISEHNRLYWYRQTLGQGPEFLTYFQNEAQLEKSRLLSDRFSAERPKGSFSTLEIQRTEQGDSAMYLCASSLGTGASEAFFGQGTRLTVV.

The chain uses TRBV5-5 and TRBJ1-2; possible D gene TRBD1, 6 bases. Germline-derived CDR1 and CDR2 are SGHKS and YYEKEE (reference sequence). The germline V and J ends were trimmed by 4 bases and 0 bases, with 13 bases remaining between them. The CDR3 totals 15 residues. The CDR3 here is CASSPQGQANYGYTF. In DNA, the CDR3 is TGTGCCAGCAGCCCCCAGGGGCAAGCTAACTATGGCTACACCTTC.

The chain uses TRBV6-5 and TRBJ1-2; perhaps TRBD1 as D (5 bases). The CDR3 has 14 amino acids. Germline V gene data show CDR1 as MNHEY and CDR2 as SVGAGI. Trimming cost V 6 bases and J 4 bases, with 15 bases left between them. The CDR3 loop is CASSPQRDLYGYTF. The CDR3 DNA reads TGTGCCAGCAGCCCCCAAAGGGACCTCTATGGCTACACCTTC.

V and J are TRBV2 and TRBJ1-1, with D possibly being TRBD1 (6 bases). From germline, CDR1 is SNHLY and CDR2 FYNNEI. With 5 bases removed from V and 8 bases from J, the gap between germline ends came to 15 bases. The CDR3 contains 13 residues. The CDR3 region has the DNA TGTGCCAGCAGTAGCCAAGTCGGGGGCGAAGCTTTCTTT. Its protein is CASSSQVGGEAFF.

The chain is built from TRBV7-7 and TRBJ2-7; D not certain. The germline V and J ends were trimmed by 6 bases and 4 bases, with 19 bases remaining between them. CDR3 length: 15 residues. Germline CDR1 SSHAT, CDR2 FNYEAQ (reference sequence). The CDR3 loop is CASSLYSGPLYEQYF. In DNA form, the CDR3 reads TGTGCCAGCAGTTTGTACTCGGGCCCCCTTTACGAGCAGTACTTC.

By its share, this clone is large (0.1 to 1%). The V gene is TRBV6-5, the J gene TRBJ2-7; D gene uncertain. Germline V gene data show CDR1 as MNHEY and CDR2 as SVGAGI. V lost 0 bases and J lost 7, with 13 bases in between. CDR3 size: 14 residues. In nucleotides, the CDR3 is TGTGCCAGCAGTTACTCGTCCCTTCAGCAGGAGCAGTACTTC. Translating gives CASSYSSLQQEQYF.

This clone was detected a few times. The chain is built from TRBV5-6 and TRBJ1-2, with D maybe TRBD1 (6 bases). CDR1 is SGHDT and CDR2 is YYEEEE in the germline V gene. Trimming pared 1 base from V and 2 bases from J, leaving 12 bases between. The CDR3 is made up of 15 amino acids. This CDR3 reads CASSLTLDRNYGYTF. The DNA of the CDR3 is TGTGCCAGCAGCTTGACACTTGACAGGAACTATGGCTACACCTTC.

This sequence joins TRBV19 and TRBJ1-2; D gene uncertain. The V gene lost 0 bases and the J gene lost 7 bases, with 9 bases spanning the gap. The length of the CDR3 is 13 residues. Germline V gene lookup returns CDR1 LNHDA and CDR2 SQIVND (reference sequence). CDR3 nucleotides: TGTGCCAGTAGTATAGAGAACCGAGCTGGCTACACCTTC. This translates into CASSIENRAGYTF.

The chain carries TRBV19 and TRBJ1-2; the D gene is possibly TRBD1 (5 bases). With 5 bases removed from V and 2 bases from J, the gap between germline ends came to 15 bases. The CDR3 is 15 amino acids. Per the germline V gene, CDR1 is LNHDA and CDR2 is SQIVND (reference sequence). Here the CDR3 reads CASSQGQGNNYGYTF. The CDR3 nucleotides read TGTGCCAGTAGTCAAGGGCAGGGAAACAACTATGGCTACACCTTC.

This clone was observed a handful of times. This chain connects TRBV23-1 to TRBJ2-5, with a tentative D call TRBD1 (6 bases). Being an ORF, TRBV23-1 has a function that is uncertain. Trimming took 1 base from V and 4 from J, leaving 13 bases between them. CDR3 length equals 15 residues. The CDR3 sequence: CASSQWGIGGETQYF. The CDR3 nucleotides are TGCGCCAGCAGTCAATGGGGGATAGGGGGAGAGACCCAGTACTTC.

The CDR3 DNA is TGTGCCAGCTCACCGGGACTAGCGGGAGGGCCTGGCCCCCCCACAGATACGCAGTATTTT. It translates to CASSPGLAGGPGPPTDTQYF. The genes are TRBV18 and TRBJ2-3; the match to TRBD2 covers 16 bases. Looked up from germline, CDR1 is KGHSH and CDR2 is LQKENI. This CDR3 region has 20 residues. Germline trimming cut 3 bases from V and 2 bases from J; bases unmatched to any gene: 11.